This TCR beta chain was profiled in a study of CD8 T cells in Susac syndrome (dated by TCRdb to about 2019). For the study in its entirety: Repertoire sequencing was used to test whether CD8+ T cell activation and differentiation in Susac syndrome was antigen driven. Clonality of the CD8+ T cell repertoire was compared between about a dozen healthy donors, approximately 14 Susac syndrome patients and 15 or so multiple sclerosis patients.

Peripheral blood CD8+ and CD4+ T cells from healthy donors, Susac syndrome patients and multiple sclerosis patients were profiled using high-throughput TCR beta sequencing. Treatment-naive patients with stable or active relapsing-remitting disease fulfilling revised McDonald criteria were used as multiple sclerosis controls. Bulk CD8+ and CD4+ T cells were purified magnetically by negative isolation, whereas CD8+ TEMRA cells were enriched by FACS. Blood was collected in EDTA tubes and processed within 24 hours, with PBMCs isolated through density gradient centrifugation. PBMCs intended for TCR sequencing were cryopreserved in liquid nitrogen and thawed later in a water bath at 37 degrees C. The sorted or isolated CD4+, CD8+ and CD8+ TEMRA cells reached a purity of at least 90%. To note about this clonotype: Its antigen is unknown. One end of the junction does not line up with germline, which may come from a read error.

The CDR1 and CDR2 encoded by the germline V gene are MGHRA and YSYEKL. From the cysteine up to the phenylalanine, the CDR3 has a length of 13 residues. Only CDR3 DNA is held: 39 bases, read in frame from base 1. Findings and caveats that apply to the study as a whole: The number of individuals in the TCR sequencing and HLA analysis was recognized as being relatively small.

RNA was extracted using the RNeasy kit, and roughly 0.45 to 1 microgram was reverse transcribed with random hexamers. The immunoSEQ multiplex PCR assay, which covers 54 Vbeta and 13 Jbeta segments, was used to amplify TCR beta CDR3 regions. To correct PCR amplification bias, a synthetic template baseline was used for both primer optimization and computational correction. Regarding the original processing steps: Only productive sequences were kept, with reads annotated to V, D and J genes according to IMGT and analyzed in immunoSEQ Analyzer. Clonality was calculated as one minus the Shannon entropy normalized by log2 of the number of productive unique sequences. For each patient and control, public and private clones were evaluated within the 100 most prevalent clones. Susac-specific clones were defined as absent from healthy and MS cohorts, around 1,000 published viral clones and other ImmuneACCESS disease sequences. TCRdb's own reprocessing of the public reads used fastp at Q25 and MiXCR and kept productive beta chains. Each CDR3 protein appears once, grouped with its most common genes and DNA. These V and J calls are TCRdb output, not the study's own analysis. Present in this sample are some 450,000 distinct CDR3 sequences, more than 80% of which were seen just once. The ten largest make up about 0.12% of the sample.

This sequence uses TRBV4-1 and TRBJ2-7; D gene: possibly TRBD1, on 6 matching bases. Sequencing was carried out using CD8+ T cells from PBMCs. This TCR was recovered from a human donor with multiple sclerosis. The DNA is TGTGCCAGCTCACAGGGCGGAAACTACGAGCAGTACTTC. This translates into CASSQGGNYEQYF.